This T cell receptor beta chain derives from a study of siplizumab effects on memory and regulatory T cells. Germline assignment: CDR1 SGHTA and CDR2 FQGNSA. The CDR3 has 16 residues. V trimming: 1 base; J trimming: 1 base; junction bases outside the gene matches: 4. Turning to this clone: Its antigen is undetermined.

Whole-study findings and limits: Memory cells seemed less diverse than naive T cells, which also seemed major contributors to the alloresponse. Proliferating Tregs taken from siplizumab cultures were not shown to have a confirmed suppressive function. No more than a minor fraction of alloreactive clones could be traced back to unstimulated subsets.

Data came from immunoSEQ multiplex PCR; TCRdb stores just in-frame clones and leaves some out. The data contain around 68,000 clones, about 90% of them singletons. This chain uses TRBV7-2 with TRBJ2-1; 7 positions match TRBD2. This TCR was recovered from a human donor in good health. The source material was Tregs sorted from blood. CDR3 DNA sequence: TGTGCCAGCAGCTTAGAGGATAGCGGGTCCTACAATGAGCAGTTCTTC. Translating it yields CASSLEDSGSYNEQFF.